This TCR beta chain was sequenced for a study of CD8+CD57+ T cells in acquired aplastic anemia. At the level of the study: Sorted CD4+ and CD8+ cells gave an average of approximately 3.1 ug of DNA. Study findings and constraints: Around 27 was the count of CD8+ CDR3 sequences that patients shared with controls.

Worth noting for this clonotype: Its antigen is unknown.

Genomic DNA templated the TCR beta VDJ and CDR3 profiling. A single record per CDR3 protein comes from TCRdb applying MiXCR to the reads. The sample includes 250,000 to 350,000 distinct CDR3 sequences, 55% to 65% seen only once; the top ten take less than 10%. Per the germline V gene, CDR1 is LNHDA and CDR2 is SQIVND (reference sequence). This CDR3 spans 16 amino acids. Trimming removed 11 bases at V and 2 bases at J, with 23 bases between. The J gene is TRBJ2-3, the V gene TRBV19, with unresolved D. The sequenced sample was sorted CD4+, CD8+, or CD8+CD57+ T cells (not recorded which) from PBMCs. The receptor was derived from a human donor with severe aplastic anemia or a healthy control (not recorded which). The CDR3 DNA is TGTGCCTGGAGCGACGGCACCATCGCAAACACAGATACGCAGTATTTT. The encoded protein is CAWSDGTIANTDTQYF.